A single sample gave rise to the 6 T cell receptor beta chains below, sequenced in a study of T cells in Graves' hyperthyroidism and ophthalmopathy. Amplified TCR beta CDR3 regions came from RNA transcripts. Using the HTBI primer set, a first-round RT-PCR was run on the TCR CDR3. MiXCR, applied by TCRdb to the multiplex PCR reads, yields one record per CDR3 protein. The profile shows about 300,000 distinct CDR3 sequences, 16% of them singletons. The sequenced sample was blood. The receptors were sampled from a young man with Graves' hyperthyroidism.

In its sample, this clonotype was seen many times. The chain couples TRBV20-1 to TRBJ2-1, with 8 positions matching TRBD1. V shed 6 bases, J shed 9 bases, and the junction held 10 bases outside the gene matches. Germline CDR1 is DFQATT and CDR2 is SNEGSKA (reference sequence). This CDR3 has 13 residues. CDR3 sequence: CSASRQGQAEQFF. Here the CDR3 DNA reads TGCAGTGCCAGCCGCCAGGGACAGGCTGAGCAGTTCTTC.

This chain's CDR3 is CSVDGALPYEQYF. In DNA form, the CDR3 reads TGCAGCGTTGATGGGGCCCTTCCCTACGAGCAGTACTTC. V is TRBV29-1 and J is TRBJ2-7; perhaps TRBD1 as D (5 bases). This CDR3 comprises 13 residues. Germline loops: CDR1 SQVTM, CDR2 ANQGSEA. Trimming took off 3 bases at V and 2 bases at J, with 11 bases between the two ends.

This clonotype was seen repeatedly, ten times or more. The chain employs TRBV12-3 or TRBV12-4 and TRBJ2-1; 11 bases are shared with TRBD2. The length of the CDR3 is 15 residues. J was trimmed by 4 bases and V by 7 bases; bases with no gene match: 6. The CDR3 DNA follows: TGTGCCAGCATCCTGGGACTAGCGGATTACAATGAGCAGTTCTTC. It encodes CASILGLADYNEQFF.

In its sample, this clonotype was seen once. The chain employs TRBV18 and TRBJ2-7, with TRBD2 matching over 14 bases. Germline V gene lookup returns CDR1 KGHSH and CDR2 LQKENI. There are 18 residues in the CDR3. With V trimmed by 0 bases and J by 3 bases, 7 bases remained unmatched. The DNA for the CDR3 is TGTGCCAGCTCACCACCGGGGACTAGCGGGAGTTCTGGCTACGAGCAGTACTTC. This sequence encodes CASSPPGTSGSSGYEQYF.

V usage is TRBV5-4 and J usage is TRBJ2-7, with D possibly matching TRBD2 (6 bases). Germline CDR1 reads SGHNT; CDR2 reads YYREEE (reference sequence). V lost 3 bases, J lost 3 bases, and 10 bases lay in between. The CDR3 sequence is 13 residues long. CDR3 in amino acids: CASSSGELYEQYF. The CDR3 DNA reads TGTGCCAGCAGCTCGGGGGAACTCTACGAGCAGTACTTC. The complete variable domain, with remaining parts taken from reference TRBV5-4 and TRBJ2-7, reads ETGVTQSPTHLIKTRGQQVTLRCSSQSGHNTVSWYQQALGQGPQFIFQYYREEENGRGNFPPRFSGLQFPNYSSELNVNALELDDSALYLCASSSGELYEQYFGPGTRLTVT.

This clonotype was found a few times. The V call is TRBV14, the J call TRBJ2-3; D is unresolved. The CDR3 loop spans 14 amino acids. Germline CDR1 SGHDN, CDR2 FVKESK. Deletions cut 1 base from V and 0 bases from J, with 5 bases between. The CDR3 DNA reads TGTGCCAGCAGCCAAGCACCTAGCACAGATACGCAGTATTTT. This translates into CASSQAPSTDTQYF. The full variable domain, completed using reference TRBV14 and TRBJ2-3, is EAGVTQFPSHSVIEKGQTVTLRCDPISGHDNLYWYRRVMGKEIKFLLHFVKESKQDESGMPNNRFLAERTGGTYSTLKVQPAELEDSGVYFCASSQAPSTDTQYFGPGTRLTVL.